This TCR beta chain was found in a study of vaccination and CD4 T cells after COVID-19. Looking at the study overall: Nine convalescent patients had mild and one had severe PCR-confirmed SARS-CoV-2 disease.

V was cut by 6 bases and J by 8 bases, with 13 bases left in between. CDR1 is MDHEN and CDR2 is SYDVKM in the germline V gene. The CDR3 extends over 12 amino acids. With regard to this clonotype: The target antigen is unknown.

Noted treatment: roughly 10-day PBMC culture with coronavirus spike peptide pools or control peptides (ViraFEST assay). ViraFEST relied on peptide pools to expand antigen-specific T cells; the TCRs were sequenced afterward. Researchers grew the cells for nine to eleven days and then pulled out CD4+ T cells by negative selection. Sequencing of the DNA from cultured CD4+ T cells was carried out with the Oncomine TCR Beta short-read assay. Investigators isolated genomic DNA from cultured CD4+ T cells. TCRdb independently ran MiXCR on the PCR reads; one entry per CDR3 protein. The profile shows more than 15,000 distinct CDR3 sequences, roughly two fifths of them singletons.

The sequenced sample was CD4+ T cells from blood, cultured in vitro, obtained before SARS-CoV-2 vaccination. The TCR was taken from a human donor who had recovered from COVID-19. The J gene is TRBJ1-2, the V gene TRBV28; D is possibly TRBD1 (6 bases). Written as DNA, the CDR3 is TGTGCCAGCAGGAAACAGGGTGGGGGCTACACCTTC. Translated, it gives CASRKQGGGYTF.